Listed here is a single TCR beta chain. Its specificity is unknown. Germline V gene sequence: CDR1 LNHDA, CDR2 SQIVND (reference sequence). This CDR3 contains 15 residues. The V gene end was trimmed by 1 base and the J gene end by 7 bases; junction bases not matched to a gene: 4. The record originates from a study of cytomegalovirus exposure and HLA in healthy donors. Study overall: Early on, a data release was issued that held some 91 million unique TCRs from HLA-typed donors.

Use of 60 Vbeta and 13 Jbeta primers characterized the PCR. Here immunoSEQ multiplex PCR was the method, and the copy in TCRdb shows in-frame clones only, minus some. The repertoire holds approximately 150,000 clones, with 60% to 85% as singletons. Overall study results and limits: The likely origin of a cluster of highly shared sequence variants was a sequencing artifact. Per published accounts, TCR beta sequences correctly predicted the HLA-A and HLA-B alleles of most subjects. Being productive about 90% or about 30% of the time was typical of most TCR beta V segments in an earlier analysis.

The J gene is TRBJ1-5, the V gene TRBV19; TRBD1 agrees at 10 bases. The clonotype originates from a man aged 35 to 55 in good health and CMV-seronegative. Material: PBMCs. DNA for the CDR3: TGTGCCAGTAGTATAGGGGACAGGGGAAGGCAGCCCCAGCATTTT. Its translation is CASSIGDRGRQPQHF.